The 17 T cell receptor beta chains presented below share a single source sample, sequenced in a study of CD8 T cells in Susac syndrome. Random hexamers were used to reverse transcribe roughly 0.45 to 1 ug of RNA. TCRdb processed the immunoSEQ multiplex PCR reads anew with MiXCR; each CDR3 protein has one entry. The sample has 75,000 to 80,000 distinct CDR3 sequences, 94% seen once. The sample was CD8+ T cells from PBMCs. The receptor source for this set is a human donor with Susac syndrome.

The chain carries TRBV27 and TRBJ2-7; D call uncertain. The CDR3 length is 12 residues. CDR1 and CDR2 from the germline V gene are MNHEY and SMNVEV (reference sequence). The V end was cut by 6 bases, the J end by 3 bases, with 9 bases between. The CDR3 nucleotides read TGTGCCAGCAGCAACAACCTCTACGAGCAGTACTTC. It specifies CASSNNLYEQYF.

V gene TRBV28 combines with J gene TRBJ1-5, with D unresolved. V gave up 2 bases and J gave up 7 bases, with 9 bases separating them. This CDR3 has 13 residues. Germline V lookup: CDR1 MDHEN, CDR2 SYDVKM. This CDR3 is CASSLTSSQPQHF. Written as DNA, the CDR3 is TGTGCCAGCAGTTTAACATCCTCCCAGCCCCAGCATTTT.

The rearrangement uses TRBV20-1 and TRBJ2-1; 12 bases line up with TRBD2. The CDR3 consists of 15 residues. The germline V gene has CDR1 DFQATT and CDR2 SNEGSKA (reference sequence). V lost 3 bases to trimming and J lost 8 bases; unmatched junction nucleotides: 8. For the CDR3, the DNA is TGCAGTGCTAGTCTTGCTAGCGGGGGGGCCTATGAGCAGTTCTTC. Its translation: CSASLASGGAYEQFF.

The V gene is TRBV20-1, the J gene TRBJ1-4, with D possibly matching TRBD1 (5 bases). Germline assignment: CDR1 DFQATT and CDR2 SNEGSKA (reference sequence). The CDR3 totals 12 residues. V dropped 6 bases and J dropped 6 bases, with 11 bases sitting between them. The CDR3: CSAGSGDEKLFF. The CDR3, as DNA: TGCAGTGCGGGTTCGGGGGATGAAAAACTGTTTTTT.

The V and J genes are TRBV20-1 and TRBJ1-5; D is perhaps TRBD1 (6 bases). Germline V gene sequence: CDR1 DFQATT, CDR2 SNEGSKA (reference sequence). Deletions cut 0 bases from V and 8 bases from J, with 17 bases between. CDR3 size: 15 residues. Here the CDR3 reads CSARDGTGSLEPQHF. CDR3 coding DNA: TGCAGTGCTAGAGATGGTACAGGGAGTTTGGAGCCCCAGCATTTT.

This chain joins TRBV2 and TRBJ1-1, with D unresolved. The ends were cut back, 6 bases at V and 7 bases at J, with 6 bases in the middle. The CDR3 is 10 amino acids. CDR1 and CDR2 from the germline V gene are SNHLY and FYNNEI. CDR3 sequence reads: CASRSSEAFF. The CDR3 coding sequence is TGTGCCAGCAGGTCCAGTGAAGCTTTCTTT.

This sequence joins TRBV12-3 or TRBV12-4 and TRBJ1-5; D gene unclear. Trimming removed 8 bases at V and 6 bases at J, with 11 bases between. There are 12 residues in the CDR3. The CDR3 is CASARASQPQHF. The CDR3 DNA follows: TGTGCCAGCGCTCGGGCCTCTCAGCCCCAGCATTTT.

This clonotype was recorded only once. The J gene is TRBJ1-3, the V gene TRBV25-1; D uncertain. The CDR3 loop spans 11 amino acids. Trimming cost V 5 bases and J 4 bases, with 3 bases left between them. In germline, CDR1 is MGHDK, CDR2 SYGVNS. This CDR3 is CASSIGNTIYF. The CDR3 bases are TGTGCCAGCAGTATAGGAAACACCATATATTTT.

The chain employs TRBV7-3 and TRBJ2-1; 7 nucleotides align to TRBD2. Germline V CDR1 and CDR2: SGHTA, FQGTGA. After removal of 1 base from V and 7 bases from J, the junction contained 13 bases not matched to a gene. CDR3 size: 17 residues. CDR3 DNA: TGTGCCAGCAGCTTAAGCAGGGCTAGCGGCCCAGGGAATGAGCAGTTCTTC. It encodes CASSLSRASGPGNEQFF.

This chain connects TRBV5-4 to TRBJ1-3; D remains unclear. V dropped 4 bases and J dropped 8 bases, with 7 bases sitting between them. Per germline, CDR1 SGHNT and CDR2 YYREEE (reference sequence). This CDR3 is built from 11 residues. This CDR3 reads CASSGADTIYF. The CDR3 region has the DNA TGTGCCAGCAGCGGCGCTGACACCATATATTTT.

This chain links TRBV4-1 with TRBJ2-5; no clear D gene. This CDR3 has 12 amino acids. V lost 0 bases to trimming and J lost 6 bases, with 5 bases between them. Germline V gene sequence: CDR1 MGHRA, CDR2 YSYEKL. The CDR3 coding sequence is TGCGCCAGCAGCCAAGATGAACAGACCCAGTACTTC. Protein: CASSQDEQTQYF.

V gene TRBV7-3 combines with J gene TRBJ2-1; TRBD2 might be the D (5 bases). V lost 4 bases and J lost 9, with 13 bases in between. The CDR3 is 13 residues long. The germline V gene has CDR1 SGHTA and CDR2 FQGTGA. The chain's CDR3 is CASSSGFLSEQFF. The CDR3 DNA reads as TGTGCCAGCAGCTCGGGATTTTTATCTGAGCAGTTCTTC.

The genes are TRBV14 and TRBJ2-1; TRBD2 is a possible D gene (7 bases). The V and J ends lost 1 base and 8 bases respectively, with 21 bases between them. Germline CDR1 and CDR2: SGHDN and FVKESK. The length of the CDR3 is 17 residues. The CDR3 sequence is CASSQAERDTPSDEQFF. In DNA, the CDR3 is TGTGCCAGCAGCCAAGCGGAGCGGGACACCCCCTCGGATGAGCAGTTCTTC.

The rearrangement joins TRBV13 to TRBJ2-1; 8 positions match TRBD1. Germline loops: CDR1 PRHDT, CDR2 FYEKMQ (reference sequence). V was clipped by 0 bases and J by 9 bases; unmatched bases: 4. The CDR3 length is 14 residues. This CDR3 reads CASSLGDRVREQFF. The DNA of the CDR3 is TGTGCCAGCAGCTTAGGGGACAGGGTGCGTGAGCAGTTCTTC.

This chain uses TRBV27 with TRBJ2-3; D perhaps matches TRBD1 (6 bases). Germline V lookup: CDR1 MNHEY, CDR2 SMNVEV (reference sequence). V was cut by 5 bases and J by 6 bases, with 18 bases left in between. CDR3 length: 15 residues. CDR3 in amino acids: CASSPTGDPSDTQYF. The DNA for the CDR3 is TGTGCCAGCAGTCCGACAGGTGACCCCTCGGATACGCAGTATTTT.

This clonotype is a singleton in its sample. The rearrangement links TRBV14 to TRBJ2-1; D unclear. Germline CDR1 is SGHDN and CDR2 is FVKESK. The CDR3 totals 14 residues. Trimming cost V 8 bases and J 4 bases, with 15 bases left between them. CDR3 loop: CASSFALRYNEQFF. The CDR3 nucleotides are TGTGCCAGCTCTTTCGCTCTACGGTACAATGAGCAGTTCTTC.

The rearrangement links TRBV20-1 to TRBJ1-1; no clear D. The V gene lost 6 bases and the J gene lost 3 bases, with 8 bases spanning the gap. Germline V gives CDR1 DFQATT, CDR2 SNEGSKA (reference sequence). The CDR3 loop spans 11 amino acids. For the CDR3, the DNA is TGCAGTGCCAGTGACTACACTGAAGCTTTCTTT. It codes for CSASDYTEAFF.